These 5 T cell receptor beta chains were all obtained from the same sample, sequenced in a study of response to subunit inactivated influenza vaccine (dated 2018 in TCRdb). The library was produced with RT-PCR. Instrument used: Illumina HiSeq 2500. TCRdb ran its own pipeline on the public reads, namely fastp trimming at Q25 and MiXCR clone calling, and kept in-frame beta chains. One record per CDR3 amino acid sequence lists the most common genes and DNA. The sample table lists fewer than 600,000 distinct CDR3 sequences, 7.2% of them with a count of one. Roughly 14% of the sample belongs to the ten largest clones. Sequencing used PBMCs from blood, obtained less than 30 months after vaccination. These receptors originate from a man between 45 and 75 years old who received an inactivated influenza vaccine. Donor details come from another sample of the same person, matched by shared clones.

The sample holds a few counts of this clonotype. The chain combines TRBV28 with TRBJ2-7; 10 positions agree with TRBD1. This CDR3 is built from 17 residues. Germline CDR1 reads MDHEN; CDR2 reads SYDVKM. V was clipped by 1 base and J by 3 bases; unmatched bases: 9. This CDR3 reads CASSLSPAGTGDYEQYF. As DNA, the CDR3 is TGTGCCAGCAGTTTATCTCCCGCCGGGACAGGGGACTACGAGCAGTACTTC.

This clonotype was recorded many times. CDR3: CSARSWTSGRGDEQFF. The DNA of the CDR3 is TGCAGTGCTAGATCCTGGACTAGCGGGAGGGGCGATGAGCAGTTCTTC. The J gene is TRBJ2-1, the V gene TRBV20-1; 15 bases are a match to TRBD2. V shed 2 bases and J 8 bases; nucleotides not matched to a gene: 7. The CDR3 spans 16 residues. CDR1 is DFQATT and CDR2 is SNEGSKA in the germline V gene (reference sequence).

This CDR3 reads CASSPDLGLSEQYF. CDR3 in DNA: TGTGCCAGCTCACCTGATCTAGGGCTTTCCGAGCAGTACTTC. The V gene is TRBV18, the J gene TRBJ2-7; D is unresolved. Germline V lookup: CDR1 KGHSH, CDR2 LQKENI. This CDR3 spans 14 amino acids. The germline V and J ends were trimmed by 3 bases and 6 bases, with 15 bases remaining between them.

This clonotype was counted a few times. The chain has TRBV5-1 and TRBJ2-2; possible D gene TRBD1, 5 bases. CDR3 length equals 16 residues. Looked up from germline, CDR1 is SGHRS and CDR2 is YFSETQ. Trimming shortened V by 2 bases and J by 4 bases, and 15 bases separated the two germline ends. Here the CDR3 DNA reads TGCGCCAGCAGCTTCTCGGCACAGGTCTCCACCGGGGAGCTGTTTTTT. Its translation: CASSFSAQVSTGELFF.

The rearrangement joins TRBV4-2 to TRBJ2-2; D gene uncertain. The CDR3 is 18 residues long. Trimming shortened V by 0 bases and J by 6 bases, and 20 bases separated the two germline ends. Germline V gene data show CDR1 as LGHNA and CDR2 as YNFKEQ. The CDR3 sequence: CASSQESSLSVGPGELFF. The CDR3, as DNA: TGTGCCAGCAGCCAAGAATCGTCCCTCTCCGTAGGTCCCGGGGAGCTGTTTTTT.